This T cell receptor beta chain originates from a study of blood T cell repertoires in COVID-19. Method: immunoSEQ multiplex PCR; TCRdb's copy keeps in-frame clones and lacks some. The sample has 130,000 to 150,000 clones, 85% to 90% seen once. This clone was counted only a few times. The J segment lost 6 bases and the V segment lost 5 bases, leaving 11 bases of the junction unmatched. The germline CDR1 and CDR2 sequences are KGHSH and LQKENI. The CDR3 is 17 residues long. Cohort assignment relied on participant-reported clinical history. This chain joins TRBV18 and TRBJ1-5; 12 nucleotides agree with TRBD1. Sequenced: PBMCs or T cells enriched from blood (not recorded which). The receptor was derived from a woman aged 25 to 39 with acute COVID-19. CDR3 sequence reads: CASSTNTGTGGGQPQHF. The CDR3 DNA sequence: TGTGCCAGCTCAACTAATACCGGGACAGGGGGCGGTCAGCCCCAGCATTTT.